This TCR beta chain was profiled in a study of blood T cell repertoires in COVID-19. With 0 bases removed from V and 0 bases from J, the gap between germline ends came to 14 bases. The CDR3 spans 17 residues. Per the original data handling: Amplifying reference gene primers gave estimates of nucleated cell counts. Measured with immunoSEQ multiplex PCR; TCRdb has only the in-frame clones, and not every one. Clone size and V and J calls were adopted from that table, with D and trimming inferred from the DNA. The table includes about 150,000 clones, about 86% detected once. The rearrangement uses TRBV23-1 and TRBJ1-2, with D hard to call. TRBV23-1 has ORF status, its function being uncertain. Sequences were obtained from peripheral blood. The sequence was obtained from an older man with acute or convalescent COVID-19. DNA of the CDR3: TGCGCCAGCAGTCAATCGCACATCTTCTCCGCTAACTATGGCTACACCTTC. Protein product: CASSQSHIFSANYGYTF.